The 23 T cell receptor beta chains in this list originate from one sample, sequenced in a study of shared clonotypes between healthy human individuals. TCRdb keeps only in-frame clones here, not all; method: immunoSEQ multiplex PCR. The table lists about 2 million clones, about 95% of them singletons. The naive CD8 population came from CD45RO-negative cells selected for CCR7, without terminally differentiated effector memory CD45RA+ cells. The specimen was naive CD8+ T cells sorted from blood. The receptors shown here come from a man aged 18-30 years in good health.

The chain employs TRBV29-1 and TRBJ2-7; the D is unclear. CDR3 length equals 12 residues. Germline CDR1 reads SQVTM; CDR2 reads ANQGSEA. The ends were cut back, 0 bases at V and 7 bases at J, with 10 bases in the middle. CDR3 in amino acids: CSVEDPGWEQYF. The CDR3 bases are TGCAGCGTTGAAGATCCCGGGTGGGAGCAGTACTTC.

The count of this clone is one. The chain uses TRBV5-6 and TRBJ2-1; D not certain. Germline CDR1 reads SGHDT; CDR2 reads YYEEEE. Deletions cut 1 base from V and 7 bases from J, with 6 bases between. The CDR3 totals 12 residues. The CDR3 here is CASSLKGNEQFF. CDR3 bases: TGTGCCAGCAGCTTGAAGGGTAATGAGCAGTTCTTC.

This clone has only a few counts. The V and J genes are TRBV11-2 and TRBJ2-7, with TRBD1 matching 7 bases. Germline V CDR1 and CDR2: SGHAT, FQNNGV. This CDR3 is 15 amino acids long. V was pared by 3 bases and J by 3 bases, with 8 bases of the junction left unmatched. The DNA of the CDR3 is TGTGCCAGCAGCTTGTTCGGACAGGACCTCTACGAGCAGTACTTC. Translating gives CASSLFGQDLYEQYF.

This chain links TRBV19 with TRBJ2-7; 8 bases align to TRBD2. This CDR3 contains 15 residues. J gave up 9 bases and V 9 bases, and 19 bases lay outside the gene matches. CDR1 and CDR2 (germline): LNHDA, SQIVND (reference sequence). Here the CDR3 reads CARPPARGRIIAQYF. Written as DNA, the CDR3 is TGTGCCAGGCCACCGGCTCGCGGGAGGATTATAGCGCAGTACTTC.

CDR3 in amino acids: CASSVTGANTEAFF. As DNA, the CDR3 is TGTGCCAGCAGCGTAACAGGAGCGAACACTGAAGCTTTCTTT. V usage is TRBV9 and J usage is TRBJ1-1, with D perhaps matching TRBD1 (5 bases). This CDR3 has 14 residues. Trimming removed 1 base at V and 1 base at J, with 8 bases between. Germline V CDR1 and CDR2: SGDLS, YYNGEE.

In its sample, this clone was seen once. This chain joins TRBV7-8 and TRBJ2-7; D gene unclear. The CDR3 loop spans 12 amino acids. V lost 5 bases and J lost 3, with 8 bases in between. Germline V CDR1 and CDR2: SGHVS, FQNEAQ. CDR3 amino acids: CASSPDRYEQYF. DNA of the CDR3: TGTGCCAGCAGCCCTGACCGCTACGAGCAGTACTTC.

DNA of the CDR3: TGCGCCAGCAGCTTGACAGGGTATTTGGACTATGGCTACACCTTC. Protein product: CASSLTGYLDYGYTF. This rearrangement joins TRBV5-1 to TRBJ1-2, with a possible D match to TRBD1 (6 bases). Trimming took 1 base from V and 3 from J, leaving 13 bases between them. The CDR3 loop spans 15 amino acids. CDR1 SGHRS and CDR2 YFSETQ come from the germline V gene.

The rearrangement uses TRBV11-2 and TRBJ1-6; 7 positions match TRBD1. From germline, CDR1 is SGHAT and CDR2 FQNNGV. CDR3 length: 15 amino acids. V was pared by 5 bases and J by 11 bases, with 12 bases of the junction left unmatched. The CDR3 loop is CASSPTPGQLTPLHF. The CDR3 DNA sequence: TGTGCCAGCAGCCCGACCCCGGGACAGTTAACACCCCTCCACTTT.

The rearrangement links TRBV30 to TRBJ1-4; tentatively, D is TRBD1 (5 bases). V lost 8 bases and J 7 bases, leaving 17 bases between the germline ends. The length of the CDR3 is 13 residues. Germline-derived CDR1 and CDR2 are GTSNPN and SVGIG (reference sequence). CDR3 coding DNA: TGTGCCGGAACCGGGACCTCCACTGAAAAACTGTTTTTT. Translation gives CAGTGTSTEKLFF.

The chain uses TRBV6-1 and TRBJ2-5; 8 nucleotides align to TRBD1. The V gene end was trimmed by 4 bases and the J gene end by 5 bases; junction bases not matched to a gene: 15. Germline V gene lookup returns CDR1 MNHNS and CDR2 SASEGT. The CDR3 contains 17 residues. CDR3 residues: CASSGGKTGALLETQYF. CDR3 bases: TGTGCCAGCAGTGGGGGAAAGACAGGGGCCTTGCTGGAGACCCAGTACTTC.

In the case of this clone: Other nucleotide sequences from this sample produce the same CDR3. The chain joins TRBV11-2 to TRBJ2-7; TRBD1 matches at 8 bases. Per germline, CDR1 SGHAT and CDR2 FQNNGV. V gave up 2 bases and J gave up 4 bases; unmatched junction bases: 4. The CDR3 is 14 amino acids. The CDR3 region has the DNA TGTGCCAGCAGCTTACCGGACAGGGATTACGAGCAGTACTTC. Protein sequence: CASSLPDRDYEQYF.

This clone was detected only once. The CDR3 region has the DNA TGTGCCAGCAGCGTAGTCGGAGGGGGCGATGGCTACACCTTC. Translation gives CASSVVGGGDGYTF. The rearrangement uses TRBV9 and TRBJ1-2, with 7 positions matching TRBD1. Trimming removed 0 bases from V and 6 bases from J; junction bases left unmatched: 5. The CDR3 runs to 14 residues. Germline V lookup: CDR1 SGDLS, CDR2 YYNGEE.

V usage is TRBV21-1 and J usage is TRBJ2-1; the table's D call TRBD2 went unverified against the DNA. TRBV21-1 is an annotated pseudogene. This CDR3 comprises 16 residues. This CDR3 reads CASSKGVLAGAPGQFF. CDR3 nucleotides: TGTGCCAGCAGCAAAGGGGTACTAGCGGGGGCGCCTGGGCAGTTCTTC.

The chain links TRBV7-9 to TRBJ2-5, with TRBD1 matching 7 bases. In germline, CDR1 is SEHNR, CDR2 FQNEAQ (reference sequence). The length of the CDR3 is 14 residues. V lost 4 bases to trimming and J lost 1 base; unmatched junction nucleotides: 3. DNA for the CDR3: TGTGCCAGCAGCTCTGCAGGGGGCCAAGAGACCCAGTACTTC. This sequence encodes CASSSAGGQETQYF.

The chain has TRBV4-1 and TRBJ1-2, with D unclear. Trimming shortened V by 5 bases and J by 2 bases, and 12 bases separated the two germline ends. The CDR3 covers 14 residues. Germline CDR1 reads MGHRA; CDR2 reads YSYEKL. For the CDR3, the DNA is TGCGCCAGCAGCTACCCGACGACGAACTATGGCTACACCTTC. It specifies CASSYPTTNYGYTF.

The genes are TRBV7-9 and TRBJ2-7; no clear D gene. With 4 bases removed from V and 2 bases from J, the gap between germline ends came to 6 bases. The CDR3 totals 12 residues. Germline values: CDR1 SEHNR, CDR2 FQNEAQ (reference sequence). This CDR3 reads CASSSQAYEQYF. CDR3 in DNA: TGTGCCAGCAGCTCTCAAGCCTACGAGCAGTACTTC.

This chain links TRBV10-3 with TRBJ2-7; D might be TRBD1 or TRBD2, each matching 5 bases. The CDR3 covers 14 residues. Germline V CDR1 and CDR2: ENHRY, SYGVKD. Deletions cut 2 bases from V and 5 bases from J, with 13 bases between. The CDR3 DNA follows: TGTGCCATCAGTGAGGGGGGACCTCTGCACGAGCAGTACTTC. Translating it yields CAISEGGPLHEQYF.

This chain joins TRBV27 and TRBJ2-2; the D gene is possibly TRBD1 (6 bases). Trimming pared 3 bases from V and 6 bases from J, leaving 14 bases between. Per the germline V gene, CDR1 is MNHEY and CDR2 is SMNVEV (reference sequence). This CDR3 contains 15 residues. CDR3 sequence: CASSFQQGMAGELFF. The CDR3 DNA is TGTGCCAGCAGTTTTCAACAGGGTATGGCCGGGGAGCTGTTTTTT.

The chain couples TRBV10-2 to TRBJ2-7; TRBD1 agrees at 10 bases. Germline lookup yields CDR1 WSHSY and CDR2 SAAADI. The trim removed 4 bases at V and 2 bases at J, leaving 2 bases unmatched. The length of the CDR3 is 14 residues. The CDR3 region is CASSVGQGAYEQYF. In nucleotides, the CDR3 is TGCGCCAGCAGTGTAGGACAGGGGGCCTACGAGCAGTACTTC.

The V and J genes are TRBV7-9 and TRBJ2-3, with 8 nucleotides matching TRBD1. This CDR3 has 13 amino acids. Per germline, CDR1 SEHNR and CDR2 FQNEAQ (reference sequence). With 6 bases clipped from V and 5 bases from J, the junction kept 4 bases outside the gene matches. CDR3 in amino acids: CASSRTGLDTQYF. CDR3 coding DNA: TGTGCCAGCAGTAGGACAGGGTTAGATACGCAGTATTTT.

The V and J genes are TRBV10-1 and TRBJ1-4; TRBD1 matches at 11 bases. The length of the CDR3 is 16 residues. Trimming removed 10 bases from V and 7 bases from J; junction bases left unmatched: 14. The germline CDR1 and CDR2 sequences are WNHNN and SYGVQD (reference sequence). Here the CDR3 DNA reads TGCGCCACCCCTCGGACAGGGGGCGCCTGGGGTGAAAAACTGTTTTTT. It is translated as CATPRTGGAWGEKLFF.

The CDR3 spells CASSLVGVTDTQYF. In DNA, the CDR3 is TGTGCCAGCAGCTTAGTGGGAGTCACAGATACGCAGTATTTT. This chain links TRBV11-2 with TRBJ2-3, with D tentatively TRBD2 (5 bases). The CDR3 is made up of 14 amino acids. The germline V gene encodes CDR1 SGHAT and CDR2 FQNNGV. The V end was cut by 1 base, the J end by 2 bases, with 7 bases between.

The chain has TRBV7-8 and TRBJ2-7, with 12 bases lining up with TRBD2. Germline CDR1 and CDR2: SGHVS and FQNEAQ. The J segment lost 1 base and the V segment lost 6 bases, leaving 4 bases of the junction unmatched. CDR3 length: 15 residues. The CDR3 is CASRPTSGSSYEQYF. CDR3 bases: TGTGCCAGCAGGCCGACTAGCGGGAGTTCCTACGAGCAGTACTTC.